The subject of this entry is one T cell receptor beta chain. This clone appeared a few times. Its antigen is unknown. No much larger clone exists at a distance of one base, and base qualities are not known. The donors were included in the validation cohort of 120 subjects, a group kept apart from the roughly 690-subject first cohort. These data belong to a study of cytomegalovirus exposure and HLA in healthy donors (dated by TCRdb to about 2017). With regard to the full study: A later analysis indicated that the 130 or so validation repertoires were generated on the platform also employed for the approximately 700 repertoires of the first cohort. The study was designed to test whether signatures of past pathogen exposure could be identified by cataloging public T cell receptors. To predict cytomegalovirus infection status, the study brought together high-throughput TCR immunosequencing, statistical association of individual TCRs with disease status, and machine learning. In addition to the first cohort of around 670 subjects, a separate validation cohort of approximately 130 different subjects was used. Results the study describes overall, beyond this receptor: It was suggested by the authors that the approach could potentially be generalized to other disease states and immunological phenotypes. The validation cohort had no HLA typing available for a later analysis, so co-occurrence within that cohort was assessed over all 120 or so repertoires. In the study, approximately 160 TCR beta chains were listed as associated with cytomegalovirus. Most TCR sequences were seen in very few donors, while some public TCRs were found in many individuals. In vitro tests confirmed that a few of the cytomegalovirus-associated TCR beta chains recognize cytomegalovirus antigens. Of the cluster scores, approximately 95% were above 0 in a later analysis, which found that TCRs clustered in the first cohort also tended to co-occur in the 130 or so validation repertoires. The classifier was reported to diagnose cytomegalovirus status with high specificity and sensitivity in both the original and validation cohorts.

Library method: the immunoSEQ multiplex PCR assay. In the source study's methods: A statistical classification framework was developed to diagnose cytomegalovirus status using the catalog of TCR beta chain sequences. Held by TCRdb, this immuneACCESS table contains in-frame sequences only and omits some clones. Under half of the omission traces to an unresolved V gene where checked; the cause of the rest is unknown. That table furnishes V, J and clone size, whereas the DNA furnished D and trimming. This sample lists 200,000 or so clones; 75% to 90% were detected once. Around 6.7% of the sample lies in the top ten. The receptor's source is a man aged 18 to 29 in good health and CMV-seropositive. The source material was PBMCs.

The DNA is TGTGCCAGCAGCCCACAGGTTGACTACACCTTC. It translates to CASSPQVDYTF. The chain links TRBV7-2 with TRBJ1-2, and perhaps TRBD1 as D gene, on 5 matching bases. Trimming removed 5 bases from V and 10 bases from J, leaving 11 bases between the germline ends. CDR1 and CDR2 were assigned from the germline V gene as SGHTA and FQGNSA. Measured from the cysteine to the phenylalanine, the CDR3 is 11 residues long. Solely the CDR3 DNA is kept, with 33 bases framed from the first base.